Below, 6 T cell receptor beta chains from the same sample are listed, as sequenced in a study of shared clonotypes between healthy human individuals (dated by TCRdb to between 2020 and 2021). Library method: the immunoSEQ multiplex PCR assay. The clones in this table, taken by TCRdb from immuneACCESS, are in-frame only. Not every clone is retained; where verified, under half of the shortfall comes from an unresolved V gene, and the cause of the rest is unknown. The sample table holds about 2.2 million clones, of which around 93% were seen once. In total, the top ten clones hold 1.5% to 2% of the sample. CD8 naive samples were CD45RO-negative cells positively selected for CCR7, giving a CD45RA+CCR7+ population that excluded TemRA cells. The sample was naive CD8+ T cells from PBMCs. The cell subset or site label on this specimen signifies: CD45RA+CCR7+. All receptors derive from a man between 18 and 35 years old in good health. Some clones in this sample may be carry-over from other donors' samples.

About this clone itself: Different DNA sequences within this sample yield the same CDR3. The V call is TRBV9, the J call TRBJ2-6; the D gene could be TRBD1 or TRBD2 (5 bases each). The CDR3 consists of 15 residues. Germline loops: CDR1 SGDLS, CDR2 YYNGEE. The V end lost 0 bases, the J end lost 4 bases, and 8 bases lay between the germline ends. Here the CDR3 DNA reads TGTGCCAGCAGCGTAGTCGGGGCAGGGGCCAACGTCCTGACTTTC. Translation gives CASSVVGAGANVLTF.

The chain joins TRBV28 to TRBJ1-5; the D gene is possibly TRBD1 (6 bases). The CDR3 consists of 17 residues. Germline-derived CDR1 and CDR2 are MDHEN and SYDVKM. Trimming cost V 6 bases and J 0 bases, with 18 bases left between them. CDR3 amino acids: CASRAGQRMNSNQPQHF. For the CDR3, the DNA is TGTGCCAGCAGGGCGGGACAAAGGATGAATAGCAATCAGCCCCAGCATTTT.

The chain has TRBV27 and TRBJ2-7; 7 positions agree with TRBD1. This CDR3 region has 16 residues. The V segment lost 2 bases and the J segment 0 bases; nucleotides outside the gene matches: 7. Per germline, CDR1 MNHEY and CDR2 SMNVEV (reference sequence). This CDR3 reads CASSLALGDSSYEQYF. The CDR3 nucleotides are TGTGCCAGCAGTTTAGCCCTCGGGGACAGCTCCTACGAGCAGTACTTC.

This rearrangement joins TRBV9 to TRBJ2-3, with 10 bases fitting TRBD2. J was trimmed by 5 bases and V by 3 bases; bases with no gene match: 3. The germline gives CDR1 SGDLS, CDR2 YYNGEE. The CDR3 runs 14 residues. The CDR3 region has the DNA TGTGCCAGCAGCGCTAGACTAGCGGGAGATACGCAGTATTTT. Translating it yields CASSARLAGDTQYF. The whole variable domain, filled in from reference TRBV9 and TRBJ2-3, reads DSGVTQTPKHLITATGQRVTLRCSPRSGDLSVYWYQQSLDQGLQFLIQYYNGEERAKGNILERFSAQQFPDLHSELNLSSLELGDSALYFCASSARLAGDTQYFGPGTRLTVL.

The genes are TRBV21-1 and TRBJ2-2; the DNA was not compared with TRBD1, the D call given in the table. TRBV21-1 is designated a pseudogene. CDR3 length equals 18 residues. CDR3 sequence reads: CASSSYRGRKGTTGELFF. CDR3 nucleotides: TGTGCCAGCAGCAGTTACAGGGGGCGGAAGGGGACCACCGGGGAGCTGTTTTTT.

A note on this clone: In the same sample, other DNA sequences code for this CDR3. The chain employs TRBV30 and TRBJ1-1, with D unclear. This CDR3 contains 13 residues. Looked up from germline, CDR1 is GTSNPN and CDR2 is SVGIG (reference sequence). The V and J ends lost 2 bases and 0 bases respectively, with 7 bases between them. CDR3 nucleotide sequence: TGTGCCTGGAGTACTGGGGTGAACACTGAAGCTTTCTTT. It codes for CAWSTGVNTEAFF.